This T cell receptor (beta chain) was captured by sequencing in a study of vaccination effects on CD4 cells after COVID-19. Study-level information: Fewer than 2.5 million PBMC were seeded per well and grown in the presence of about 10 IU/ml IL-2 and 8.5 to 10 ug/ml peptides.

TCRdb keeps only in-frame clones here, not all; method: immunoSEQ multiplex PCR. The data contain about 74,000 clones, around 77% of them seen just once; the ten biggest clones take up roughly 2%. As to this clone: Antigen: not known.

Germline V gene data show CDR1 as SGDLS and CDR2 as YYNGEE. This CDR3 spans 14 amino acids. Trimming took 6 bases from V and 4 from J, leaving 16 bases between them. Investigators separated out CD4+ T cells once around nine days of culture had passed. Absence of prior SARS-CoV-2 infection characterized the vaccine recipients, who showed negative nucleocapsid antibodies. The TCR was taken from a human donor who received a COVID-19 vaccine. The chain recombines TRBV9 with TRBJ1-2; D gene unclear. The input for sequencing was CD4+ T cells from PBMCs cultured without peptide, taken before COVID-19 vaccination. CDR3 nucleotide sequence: TGTGCCAGCACCCCGTCTGAAGGCCTCTATGGCTACACCTTC. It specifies CASTPSEGLYGYTF.